Presented here are 6 T cell receptor beta chains from one specimen sequenced in a study of blood T cell repertoires in COVID-19. The repertoire was sequenced with immunoSEQ multiplex PCR; TCRdb's copy has only in-frame clones and lacks some. The sample records over 95,000 clones, 65% to 85% being singletons. The sequenced material came from peripheral blood. The receptors originated from an older woman with acute or convalescent COVID-19.

The chain is built from TRBV12-3 or TRBV12-4 and TRBJ1-1; a possible D gene is TRBD1 (5 bases). Trimming took off 7 bases at V and 10 bases at J, with 19 bases between the two ends. The CDR3 has 13 amino acids. The CDR3, as DNA: TGTGCCAGCATCATTGGGCAGGGCCTCGGAGCTTTCTTT. It encodes CASIIGQGLGAFF.

V and J are TRBV4-2 and TRBJ1-5; 7 nucleotides agree with TRBD1. CDR1 is LGHNA and CDR2 is YNFKEQ in the germline V gene. Losses at the gene ends were 2 bases for V and 7 bases for J; bases not matched to a gene: 11. This CDR3 is 16 amino acids long. The DNA for the CDR3 is TGTGCCAGCAGCCAAACAGGGGTGGGGGGAAGGCAGCCCCAGCATTTT. Translated: CASSQTGVGGRQPQHF.

With regard to this clone: The DNA is left out, because the CDR3 cannot be placed on it with certainty; the CDR3 is given as TCRdb lists it. The V call is TRBV7-2, the J call TRBJ1-6; the listed D gene, TRBD1, was not tested against the DNA. CDR1 and CDR2 from the germline V gene are SGHTA and FQGNSA. The CDR3 adds up to 12 amino acids, both ends counted. CDR3 in amino acids: CASSFQVSPLHF.

The CDR3 reads CASTPAGSLNTEAFF. In DNA, the CDR3 is TGTGCCAGCACCCCCGCGGGCAGTTTGAACACTGAAGCTTTCTTT. This chain connects TRBV6-5 to TRBJ1-1; D is unresolved. The CDR3 contains 15 residues. V was pared by 7 bases and J by 0 bases, with 15 bases between. Per the germline V gene, CDR1 is MNHEY and CDR2 is SVGAGI.

The chain recombines TRBV28 with TRBJ2-6; D is possibly TRBD2 (6 bases). With 7 bases removed from V and 0 bases from J, the gap between germline ends came to 16 bases. CDR3 length equals 17 residues. Germline CDR1 MDHEN, CDR2 SYDVKM. DNA of the CDR3: TGTGCCAGCAACTTGTCAGGAGGGAGCTCTGGGGCCAACGTCCTGACTTTC. It is translated as CASNLSGGSSGANVLTF.

The V and J genes are TRBV7-2 and TRBJ2-1; a possible D gene is TRBD2 (6 bases). The CDR3 runs 15 residues. The V gene lost 1 base and the J gene lost 6 bases, with 13 bases spanning the gap. Per the germline V gene, CDR1 is SGHTA and CDR2 is FQGNSA. This CDR3 reads CASSLVGGTRNEQFF. Written as DNA, the CDR3 is TGTGCCAGCAGCTTAGTCGGGGGTACGCGCAATGAGCAGTTCTTC.